The sample holds many counts of the clone carrying this T cell receptor (beta chain). The target antigen is unknown. The data were obtained in a study of T-cell reconstitution after alpha-beta-depleted transplantation in children. Study-wide points: In patients about two months after transplant, alpha-beta T cells reportedly arose from several hundred expanded graft clones. High day-60 TCRbeta diversity in some patients came from surviving recipient T cells and thymic progenitors. T-cell counts and diversity at one year post-transplant came mainly from newly produced T cells.

The authors prepared the TCRbeta library with unique molecular identifiers. TCRdb independently ran MiXCR on the PCR reads; one entry per CDR3 protein. The sample records about a million distinct CDR3 sequences, roughly 31% being singletons. The CDR3 is 13 residues long. Trimming took 6 bases from V and 6 from J, leaving 11 bases between them. The chain joins TRBV12-3 or TRBV12-4 to TRBJ2-2; D is unresolved. This TCR came from a boy in the first two years of life who had a stem cell transplant for SCID, so the T cells may come from the graft donor. The sequencing used PBMCs, mostly from graft donor cells, collected 360 days after TCRalphabeta/CD19-depleted stem cell transplant. Here the CDR3 reads CASRKLGPGELFF. CDR3 sequence (DNA): TGTGCCAGCAGGAAGCTAGGCCCCGGGGAGCTGTTTTTT.